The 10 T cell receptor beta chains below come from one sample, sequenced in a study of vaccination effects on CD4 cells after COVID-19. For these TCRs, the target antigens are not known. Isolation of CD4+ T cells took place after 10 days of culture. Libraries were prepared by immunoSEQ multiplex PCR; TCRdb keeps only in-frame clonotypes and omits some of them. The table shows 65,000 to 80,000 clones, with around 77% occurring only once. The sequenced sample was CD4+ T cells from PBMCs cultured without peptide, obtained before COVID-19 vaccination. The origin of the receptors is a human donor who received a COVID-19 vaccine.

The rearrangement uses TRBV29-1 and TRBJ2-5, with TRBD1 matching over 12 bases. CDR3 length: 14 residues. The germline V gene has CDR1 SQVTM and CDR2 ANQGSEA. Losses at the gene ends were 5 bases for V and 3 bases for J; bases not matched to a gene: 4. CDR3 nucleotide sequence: TGCAGCGTTTGGGGGACAGGGGGCGAAGAGACCCAGTACTTC. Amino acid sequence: CSVWGTGGEETQYF. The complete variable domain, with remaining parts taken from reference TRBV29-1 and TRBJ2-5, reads SAVISQKPSRDICQRGTSLTIQCQVDSQVTMMFWYRQQPGQSLTLIATANQGSEATYESGFVIDKFPISRPNLTFSTLTVSNMSPEDSSIYLCSVWGTGGEETQYFGPGTRLLVL.

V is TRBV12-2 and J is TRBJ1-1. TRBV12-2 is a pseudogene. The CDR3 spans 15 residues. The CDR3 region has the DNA TGTGCAAGTCGCTTAATGCGGGGGACAGAGACTGAAGCTTTCTTT. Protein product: CASRLMRGTETEAFF.

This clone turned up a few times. The CDR3 region is CASSLADLNTGELFF. The DNA for the CDR3 is TGTGCCAGCAGCTTGGCCGACTTGAACACCGGGGAGCTGTTTTTT. This chain connects TRBV5-5 to TRBJ2-2; D uncertain. The V gene's germline CDR1 is SGHKS and CDR2 YYEKEE (reference sequence). V was cut by 0 bases and J by 1 base, with 7 bases left in between. CDR3 length: 15 residues. The full variable domain, with the rest looked up from reference TRBV5-5 and TRBJ2-2, is DAGVTQSPTHLIKTRGQQVTLRCSPISGHKSVSWYQQVLGQGPQFIFQYYEKEERGRGNFPDRFSARQFPNYSSELNVNALLLGDSALYLCASSLADLNTGELFFGEGSRLTVL.

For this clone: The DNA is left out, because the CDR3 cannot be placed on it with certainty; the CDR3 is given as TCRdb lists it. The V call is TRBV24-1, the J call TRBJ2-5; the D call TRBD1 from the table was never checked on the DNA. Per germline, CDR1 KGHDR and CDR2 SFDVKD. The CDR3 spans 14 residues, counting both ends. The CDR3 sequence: CATSVPGGRETQYF.

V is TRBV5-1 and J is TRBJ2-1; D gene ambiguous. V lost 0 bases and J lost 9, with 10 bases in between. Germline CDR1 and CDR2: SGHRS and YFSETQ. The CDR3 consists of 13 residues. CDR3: CASSLEGYGEQFF. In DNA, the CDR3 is TGCGCCAGCAGCTTGGAAGGGTATGGTGAGCAGTTCTTC.

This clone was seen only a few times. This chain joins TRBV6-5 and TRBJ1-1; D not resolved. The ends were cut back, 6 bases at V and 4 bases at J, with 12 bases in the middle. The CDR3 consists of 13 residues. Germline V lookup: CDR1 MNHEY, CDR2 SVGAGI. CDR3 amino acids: CASSVIKGTEAFF. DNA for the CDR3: TGTGCCAGCAGCGTTATCAAGGGCACTGAAGCTTTCTTT.

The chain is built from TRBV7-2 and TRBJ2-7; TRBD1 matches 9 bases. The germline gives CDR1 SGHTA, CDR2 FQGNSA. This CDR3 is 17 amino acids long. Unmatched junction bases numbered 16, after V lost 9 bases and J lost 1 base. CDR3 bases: TGTGCCAGTCAACCCGCTCCCGGAGGGACAGGGTCCTACGAGCAGTACGTC. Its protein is CASQPAPGGTGSYEQYV.

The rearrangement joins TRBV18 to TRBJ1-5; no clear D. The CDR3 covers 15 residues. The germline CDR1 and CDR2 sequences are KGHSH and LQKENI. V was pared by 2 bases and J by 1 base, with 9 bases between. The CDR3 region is CASSPEGFSNQPQHF. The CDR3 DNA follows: TGTGCCAGCTCACCAGAGGGTTTCAGCAATCAGCCCCAGCATTTT.

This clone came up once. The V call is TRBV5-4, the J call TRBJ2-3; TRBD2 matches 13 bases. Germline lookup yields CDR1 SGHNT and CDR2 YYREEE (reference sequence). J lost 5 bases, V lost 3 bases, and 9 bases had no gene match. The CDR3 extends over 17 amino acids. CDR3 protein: CASSSTLAGGRLDTQYF. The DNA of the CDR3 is TGTGCCAGCAGCTCGACACTAGCGGGGGGGCGTTTAGATACGCAGTATTTT. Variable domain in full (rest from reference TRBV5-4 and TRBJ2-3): ETGVTQSPTHLIKTRGQQVTLRCSSQSGHNTVSWYQQALGQGPQFIFQYYREEENGRGNFPPRFSGLQFPNYSSELNVNALELDDSALYLCASSSTLAGGRLDTQYFGPGTRLTVL.

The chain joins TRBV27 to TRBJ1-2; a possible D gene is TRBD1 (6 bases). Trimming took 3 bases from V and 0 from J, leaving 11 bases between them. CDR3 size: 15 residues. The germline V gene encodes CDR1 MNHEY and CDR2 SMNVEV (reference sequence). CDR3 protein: CASSFSTGPNYGYTF. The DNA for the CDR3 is TGTGCCAGCAGTTTCTCGACAGGCCCTAACTATGGCTACACCTTC.